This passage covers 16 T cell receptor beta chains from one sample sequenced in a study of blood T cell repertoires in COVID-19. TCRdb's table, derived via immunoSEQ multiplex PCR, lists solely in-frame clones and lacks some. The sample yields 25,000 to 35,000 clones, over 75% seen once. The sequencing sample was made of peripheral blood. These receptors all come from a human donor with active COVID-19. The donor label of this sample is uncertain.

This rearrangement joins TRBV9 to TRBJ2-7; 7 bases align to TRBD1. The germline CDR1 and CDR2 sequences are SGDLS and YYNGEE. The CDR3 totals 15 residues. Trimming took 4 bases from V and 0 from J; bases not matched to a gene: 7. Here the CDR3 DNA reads TGTGCCAGCAGCCCACGGACAGGTACCTCCTACGAGCAGTACTTC. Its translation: CASSPRTGTSYEQYF.

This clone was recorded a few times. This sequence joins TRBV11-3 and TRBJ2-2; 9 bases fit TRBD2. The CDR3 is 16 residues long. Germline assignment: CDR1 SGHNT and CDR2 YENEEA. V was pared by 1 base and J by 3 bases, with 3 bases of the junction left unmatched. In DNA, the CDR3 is TGTGCCAGCAGCTTAGTGGCGGGAGGGGACACCGGGGAGCTGTTTTTT. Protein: CASSLVAGGDTGELFF.

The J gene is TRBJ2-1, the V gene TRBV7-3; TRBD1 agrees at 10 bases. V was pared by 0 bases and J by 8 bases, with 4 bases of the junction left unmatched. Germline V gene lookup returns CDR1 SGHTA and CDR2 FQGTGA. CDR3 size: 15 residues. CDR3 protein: CASSLTGQGYHEQFF. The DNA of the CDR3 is TGTGCCAGCAGCTTAACGGGACAGGGGTACCATGAGCAGTTCTTC.

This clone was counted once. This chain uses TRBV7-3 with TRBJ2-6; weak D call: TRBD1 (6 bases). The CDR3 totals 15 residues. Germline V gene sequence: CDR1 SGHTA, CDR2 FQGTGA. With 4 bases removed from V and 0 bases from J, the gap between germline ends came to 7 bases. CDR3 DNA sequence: TGTGCCAGCAGCTCAGGGGCCTCTGGGGCCAACGTCCTGACTTTC. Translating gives CASSSGASGANVLTF.

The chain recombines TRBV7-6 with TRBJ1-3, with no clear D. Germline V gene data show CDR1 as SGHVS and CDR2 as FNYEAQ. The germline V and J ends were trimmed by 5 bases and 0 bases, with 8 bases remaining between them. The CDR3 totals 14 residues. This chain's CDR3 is CASSRSSSGNTIYF. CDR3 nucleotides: TGTGCCAGCAGCCGGAGTAGCTCTGGAAACACCATATATTTT. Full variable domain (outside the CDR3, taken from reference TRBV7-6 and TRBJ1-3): GAGVSQSPRYKVTKRGQDVALRCDPISGHVSLYWYRQALGQGPEFLTYFNYEAQQDKSGLPNDRFSAERPEGSISTLTIQRTEQRDSAMYRCASSRSSSGNTIYFGEGSWLTVV.

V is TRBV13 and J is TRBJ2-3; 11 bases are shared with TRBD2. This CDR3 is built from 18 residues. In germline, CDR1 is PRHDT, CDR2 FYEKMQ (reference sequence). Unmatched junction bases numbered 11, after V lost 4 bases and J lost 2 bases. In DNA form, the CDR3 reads TGTGCCAGCAGCTCAAGGGGGCGACTAGCGGGGTCCACAGATACGCAGTATTTT. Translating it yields CASSSRGRLAGSTDTQYF.

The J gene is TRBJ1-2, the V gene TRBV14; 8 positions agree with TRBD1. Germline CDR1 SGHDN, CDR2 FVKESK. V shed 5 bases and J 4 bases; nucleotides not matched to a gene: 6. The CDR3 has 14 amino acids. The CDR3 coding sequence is TGTGCCAGCAGCGCGACAGGGGTTGGCTATGGCTACACCTTC. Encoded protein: CASSATGVGYGYTF.

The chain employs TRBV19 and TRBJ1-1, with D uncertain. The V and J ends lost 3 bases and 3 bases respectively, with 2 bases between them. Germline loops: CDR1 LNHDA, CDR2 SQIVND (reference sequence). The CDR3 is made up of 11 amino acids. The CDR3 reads CASSIYTEAFF. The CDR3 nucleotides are TGTGCCAGTAGTATCTACACTGAAGCTTTCTTT.

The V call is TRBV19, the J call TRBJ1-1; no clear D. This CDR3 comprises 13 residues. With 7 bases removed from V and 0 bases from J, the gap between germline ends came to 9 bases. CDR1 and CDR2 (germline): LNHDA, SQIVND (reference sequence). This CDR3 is CASMREMNTEAFF. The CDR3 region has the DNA TGTGCCAGTATGAGGGAGATGAACACTGAAGCTTTCTTT. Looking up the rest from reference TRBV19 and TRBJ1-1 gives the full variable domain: DGGITQSPKYLFRKEGQNVTLSCEQNLNHDAMYWYRQDPGQGLRLIYYSQIVNDFQKGDIAEGYSVSREKKESFPLTVTSAQKNPTAFYLCASMREMNTEAFFGQGTRLTVV.

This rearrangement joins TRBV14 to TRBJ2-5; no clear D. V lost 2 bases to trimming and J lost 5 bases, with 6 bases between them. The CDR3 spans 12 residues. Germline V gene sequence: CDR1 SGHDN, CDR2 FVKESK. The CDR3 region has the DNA TGTGCCAGCAGCCAATCGGTCGAGACCCAGTACTTC. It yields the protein CASSQSVETQYF. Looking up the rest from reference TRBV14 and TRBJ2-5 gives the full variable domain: EAGVTQFPSHSVIEKGQTVTLRCDPISGHDNLYWYRRVMGKEIKFLLHFVKESKQDESGMPNNRFLAERTGGTYSTLKVQPAELEDSGVYFCASSQSVETQYFGPGTRLLVL.

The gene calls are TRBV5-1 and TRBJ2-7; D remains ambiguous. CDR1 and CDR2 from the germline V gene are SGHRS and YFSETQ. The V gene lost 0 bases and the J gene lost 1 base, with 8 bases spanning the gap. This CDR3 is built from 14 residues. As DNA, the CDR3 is TGCGCCAGCAGCTTGGCGGGTACTTCCTACGAGCAGTACTTC. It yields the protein CASSLAGTSYEQYF.

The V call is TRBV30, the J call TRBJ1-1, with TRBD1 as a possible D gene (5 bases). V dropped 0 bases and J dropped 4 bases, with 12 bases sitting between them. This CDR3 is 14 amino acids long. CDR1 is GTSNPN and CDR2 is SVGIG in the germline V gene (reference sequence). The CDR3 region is CAWSVLRGSTEAFF. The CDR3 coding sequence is TGTGCCTGGAGTGTTTTGCGGGGGAGCACTGAAGCTTTCTTT.

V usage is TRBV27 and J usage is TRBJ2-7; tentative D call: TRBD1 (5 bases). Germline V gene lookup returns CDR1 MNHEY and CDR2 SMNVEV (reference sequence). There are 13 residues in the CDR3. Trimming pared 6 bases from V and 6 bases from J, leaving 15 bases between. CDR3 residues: CASSHQGSGEQYF. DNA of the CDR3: TGTGCCAGCAGCCATCAGGGTTCAGGCGAGCAGTACTTC.

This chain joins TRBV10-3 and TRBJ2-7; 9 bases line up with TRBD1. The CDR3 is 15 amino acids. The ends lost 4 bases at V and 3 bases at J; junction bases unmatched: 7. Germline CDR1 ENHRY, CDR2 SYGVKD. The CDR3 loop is CAISGGDRANYEQYF. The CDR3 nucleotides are TGTGCCATCAGTGGGGGGGACAGGGCGAACTACGAGCAGTACTTC.

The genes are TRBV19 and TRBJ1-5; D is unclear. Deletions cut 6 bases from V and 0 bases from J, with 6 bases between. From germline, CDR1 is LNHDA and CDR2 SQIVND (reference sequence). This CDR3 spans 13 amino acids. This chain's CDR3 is CASSLNSNQPQHF. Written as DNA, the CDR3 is TGTGCCAGTAGCCTAAATAGCAATCAGCCCCAGCATTTT.

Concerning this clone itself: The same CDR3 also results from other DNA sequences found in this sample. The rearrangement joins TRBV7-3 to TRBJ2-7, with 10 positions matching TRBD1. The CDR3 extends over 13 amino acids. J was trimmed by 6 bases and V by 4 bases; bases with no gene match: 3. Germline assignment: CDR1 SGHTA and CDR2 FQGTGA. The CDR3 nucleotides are TGTGCCAGCAGCTCCGGGACAGGGGCCGAGCAGTACTTC. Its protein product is CASSSGTGAEQYF.